This T cell receptor beta chain was identified in a study of early T cells in non-severe SARS-CoV-2 infection. Turning to the study itself: Sequencing of unsorted whole blood was done on bulk RNA, leaving chains unpaired.

Whole-study results and caveats: VDJdb matching skewed toward anti-spike CD8 responses, missing private and CD4 specificities.

V was shortened by 6 bases and J by 8 bases, with 19 bases between the two germline ends. CDR3 length equals 14 residues. Researchers tagged individual cDNA molecules with unique molecular identifiers. MiXCR was run by TCRdb on the 5' RACE reads, yielding one entry per CDR3 protein. The sample includes roughly 120,000 distinct CDR3 sequences, more than 12% seen only once; the top ten take 21%. Comment on this clonotype: The target antigen is unknown.

This TCR was recovered from an adult who was a healthcare worker with PCR-confirmed SARS-CoV-2 infection or an uninfected control (not recorded which). Sample: whole blood. The gene calls are TRBV12-3 or TRBV12-4 and TRBJ1-2; D unclear. CDR3 loop: CASSRTGPTRGYTF. CDR3 in DNA: TGTGCCAGCAGCCGAACCGGCCCTACTAGGGGCTACACCTTC.